The present T cell receptor (beta chain) was sequenced within a study of CD8 T cells in Susac syndrome. High-throughput TCR beta sequencing covered peripheral CD8+ and CD4+ T cells. FACS enriched CD8+ TEMRA cells, while bulk CD8+ and CD4+ were negatively isolated. Germline trimming cut 3 bases from V and 6 bases from J; bases unmatched to any gene: 7. The CDR3 covers 14 residues. Germline values: CDR1 DFQATT, CDR2 SNEGSKA (reference sequence). RNA in amounts of roughly 0.5 to 1 ug was reverse transcribed with random hexamers. immunoSEQ multiplex PCR amplified TCR beta CDR3 across 54 Vbeta, 13 Jbeta. MiXCR was run by TCRdb on the immunoSEQ multiplex PCR reads, yielding one entry per CDR3 protein. This sample has 150,000 to 180,000 distinct CDR3 sequences, with around 96% found just once.

This clonotype was obtained from a human donor with Susac syndrome. Specimen: CD4+ T cells from PBMCs. This chain connects TRBV20-1 to TRBJ2-1, with TRBD2 identical over 8 bases. Written as DNA, the CDR3 is TGCAGTGCTAGGTTAACGGGGGGGCGCAATGAGCAGTTCTTC. Residues: CSARLTGGRNEQFF.